This T cell receptor (beta chain) was profiled in a study of cytomegalovirus exposure and HLA in healthy donors. Overall study: Earlier findings included roughly 120 million unique TCR beta sequences obtained from 150 million to 200 million T cells.

Researchers ran the PCR with 60 Vbeta and 13 Jbeta primers. Profiled with immunoSEQ multiplex PCR; TCRdb holds only in-frame clones, not every one. Of under 200,000 clones listed, around 79% are singletons. CDR1 is MNHEY, CDR2 SVGAGI, per germline. The CDR3 is 15 residues long. The J segment lost 6 bases and the V segment lost 6 bases, leaving 9 bases of the junction unmatched. This clone came up a few times. Sequencing used PBMCs. The chain is built from TRBV6-5 and TRBJ1-4; 8 positions agree with TRBD1. The source is a male donor in good health and CMV-seropositive. The CDR3 sequence: CASRTKTGEDEKLFF. CDR3 DNA: TGTGCCAGCAGGACTAAGACAGGGGAGGATGAAAAACTGTTTTTT.